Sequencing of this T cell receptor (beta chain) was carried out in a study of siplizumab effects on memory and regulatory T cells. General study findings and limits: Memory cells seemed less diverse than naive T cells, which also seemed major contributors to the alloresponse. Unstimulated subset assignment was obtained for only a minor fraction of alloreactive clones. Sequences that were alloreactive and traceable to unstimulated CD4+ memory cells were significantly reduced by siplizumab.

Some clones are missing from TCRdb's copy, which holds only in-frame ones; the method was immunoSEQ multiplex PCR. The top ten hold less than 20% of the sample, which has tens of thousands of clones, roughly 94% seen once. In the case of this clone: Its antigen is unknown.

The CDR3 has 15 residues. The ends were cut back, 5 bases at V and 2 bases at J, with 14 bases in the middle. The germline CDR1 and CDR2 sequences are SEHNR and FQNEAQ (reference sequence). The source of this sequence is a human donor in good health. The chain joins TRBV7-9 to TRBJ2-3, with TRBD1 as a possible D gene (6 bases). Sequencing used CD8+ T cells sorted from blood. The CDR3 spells CASSTRQEITDTQYF. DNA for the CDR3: TGTGCCAGCAGCACACGACAGGAAATCACAGATACGCAGTATTTT.